The 13 T cell receptor beta chains below come from one sample, sequenced in a study of T cell responses to AZD1222 COVID-19 vaccine. Here immunoSEQ multiplex PCR was the method, and the copy in TCRdb shows in-frame clones only, minus some. Of roughly 130,000 clones in the sample, 80% to 90% were seen once. Material: peripheral blood, obtained on day 0 of AZD1222 vaccination. All receptors come from an adult in good health.

In its sample, this clone was seen once. V usage is TRBV5-8 and J usage is TRBJ1-2; D is ambiguous. This CDR3 contains 15 residues. Between the trimmed V and J ends, which lost 7 bases and 4 bases, there was a span of 20 bases. The germline V gene encodes CDR1 SGHTS and CDR2 YDEGEE. CDR3 sequence: CASGQRRRVLYGYTF. CDR3 nucleotide sequence: TGTGCCAGCGGCCAGAGGAGGAGGGTCCTCTATGGCTACACCTTC.

The genes are TRBV27 and TRBJ2-3; D might be TRBD1 (6 bases). CDR3 size: 15 residues. Trimming took off 7 bases at V and 2 bases at J, with 16 bases between the two ends. Germline V gene lookup returns CDR1 MNHEY and CDR2 SMNVEV (reference sequence). The DNA of the CDR3 is TGTGCCAGCAAGGCCGGGACAACGTTCACAGATACGCAGTATTTT. Translated: CASKAGTTFTDTQYF.

V and J are TRBV4-3 and TRBJ2-7; D remains unclear. Germline CDR1 and CDR2: LGHNA and YSLEER. The CDR3 runs to 15 residues. Trimming removed 3 bases at V and 1 base at J, with 13 bases between. The CDR3 loop reads CASSQAYPVSYEQYF. The CDR3 region has the DNA TGCGCCAGCAGCCAGGCCTATCCTGTGTCCTACGAGCAGTACTTC.

This clone was seen a few times. The rearrangement uses TRBV6-4 and TRBJ1-2; tentatively, D is TRBD1 (6 bases). Germline values: CDR1 MRHNA, CDR2 SNTAGT. V gave up 0 bases and J gave up 4 bases, with 15 bases separating them. CDR3 length: 16 residues. The CDR3 loop reads CASSDSGGTSPYGYTF. In DNA, the CDR3 is TGTGCCAGCAGTGACTCAGGGGGGACGTCTCCCTATGGCTACACCTTC.

This chain links TRBV7-9 with TRBJ2-7; 7 bases are a match to TRBD1. The J segment lost 1 base and the V segment lost 1 base, leaving 1 base of the junction unmatched. Germline CDR1 and CDR2: SEHNR and FQNEAQ (reference sequence). The CDR3 is made up of 14 amino acids. DNA for the CDR3: TGTGCCAGCAGCTTAGACAGGGGATCCTACGAGCAGTACTTC. It specifies CASSLDRGSYEQYF.

The J gene is TRBJ2-7, the V gene TRBV7-6; TRBD2 agrees at 10 bases. The CDR3 spans 14 residues. Germline V lookup: CDR1 SGHVS, CDR2 FNYEAQ. V was clipped by 2 bases and J by 4 bases; unmatched bases: 2. The CDR3 DNA is TGTGCCAGCAGCTTAAGCGGGGGGGTATACGAGCAGTACTTC. Amino acid sequence: CASSLSGGVYEQYF.

The chain couples TRBV6-1 to TRBJ1-2, with D maybe TRBD1 (5 bases). V was trimmed by 2 bases and J by 1 base, leaving 14 bases between them. This CDR3 comprises 16 residues. From germline, CDR1 is MNHNS and CDR2 SASEGT. Here the CDR3 reads CASSEIPERGNYGYTF. The CDR3 region has the DNA TGTGCCAGCAGTGAAATCCCGGAAAGGGGTAACTATGGCTACACCTTC.

The V call is TRBV3-1 (or the pseudogene TRBV3-2), the J call TRBJ2-1; D assignment may be TRBD1 or TRBD2 (5 bases each). Germline V gene lookup returns CDR1 LGHDT and CDR2 YNNKEL (reference sequence). This CDR3 has 16 residues. Trimming pared 4 bases from V and 2 bases from J, leaving 15 bases between. The CDR3 nucleotides are TGTGCCAGCAGCCCCTTGGGACCCAACACCTACAATGAGCAGTTCTTC. Protein sequence: CASSPLGPNTYNEQFF.

CDR3 sequence reads: CASKARSPRETQYF. The CDR3 region has the DNA TGTGCCAGTAAAGCAAGAAGCCCAAGAGAGACCCAGTACTTC. The chain employs TRBV19 and TRBJ2-5; D unclear. The CDR3 sequence is 14 residues long. Germline CDR1 reads LNHDA; CDR2 reads SQIVND (reference sequence). V lost 7 bases and J lost 4, with 16 bases in between.

The V call is TRBV10-3, the J call TRBJ1-4, with a tentative D call TRBD1 (6 bases). Between the trimmed V and J ends, which lost 5 bases and 8 bases, there was a span of 18 bases. CDR3 length: 15 residues. Germline assignment: CDR1 ENHRY and CDR2 SYGVKD. This CDR3 is CAISSTGRKGEKLFF. Written as DNA, the CDR3 is TGTGCCATCAGTTCCACAGGGAGGAAAGGGGAAAAACTGTTTTTT.

In nucleotides, the CDR3 is TGTGCCAGCGGACTTTCACTCTACGAGGGCGGCTACACCTTC. Its translation: CASGLSLYEGGYTF. The chain has TRBV7-9 and TRBJ1-2; D is uncertain. The CDR3 consists of 14 residues. Germline CDR1 reads SEHNR; CDR2 reads FQNEAQ (reference sequence). V lost 8 bases and J lost 8, with 21 bases in between.

The chain recombines TRBV10-3 with TRBJ2-7; TRBD1 might be the D (6 bases). The CDR3 consists of 16 residues. V lost 3 bases and J lost 0, with 15 bases in between. CDR1 is ENHRY and CDR2 is SYGVKD in the germline V gene. CDR3 in DNA: TGTGCCATCAGTGAAGGACAGAGTCATAGCTCCTACGAGCAGTACTTC. Residues: CAISEGQSHSSYEQYF.

The chain has TRBV10-1 and TRBJ2-5, with 8 bases identical to TRBD2. This CDR3 contains 19 residues. Germline-derived CDR1 and CDR2 are WNHNN and SYGVQD (reference sequence). J gave up 5 bases and V 0 bases, and 17 bases lay outside the gene matches. The CDR3 region has the DNA TGCGCCAGCAGTGAGTCGTGTAAAGCGGGAGCCCCCCGAGGGGAGACCCAGTACTTC. Amino acids: CASSESCKAGAPRGETQYF.